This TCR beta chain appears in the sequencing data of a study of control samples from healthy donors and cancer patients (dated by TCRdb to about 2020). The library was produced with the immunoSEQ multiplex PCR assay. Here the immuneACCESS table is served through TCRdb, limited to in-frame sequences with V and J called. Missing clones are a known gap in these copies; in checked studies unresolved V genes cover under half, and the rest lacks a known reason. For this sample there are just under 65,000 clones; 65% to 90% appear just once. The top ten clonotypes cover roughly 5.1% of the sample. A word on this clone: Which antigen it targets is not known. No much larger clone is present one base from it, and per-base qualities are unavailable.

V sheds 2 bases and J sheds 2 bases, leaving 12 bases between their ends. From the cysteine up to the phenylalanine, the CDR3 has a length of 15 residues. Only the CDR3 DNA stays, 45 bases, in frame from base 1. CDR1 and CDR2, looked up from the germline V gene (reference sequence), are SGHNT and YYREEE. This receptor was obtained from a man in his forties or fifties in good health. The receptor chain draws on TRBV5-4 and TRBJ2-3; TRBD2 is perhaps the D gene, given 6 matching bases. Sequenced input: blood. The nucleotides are TGTGCCAGCAGCTTATCTGGCGGGATCACAGATACGCAGTATTTT. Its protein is CASSLSGGITDTQYF.